A single sample is the source of the 32 T cell receptor beta chains below, sequenced in a study of CD8+ T cells in alopecia areata. Following extraction, RNA underwent reverse transcription to cDNA, which served as the sequencing template. Measured with immunoSEQ multiplex PCR; TCRdb has only the in-frame clones, and not every one. The table shows roughly 130,000 clones, with 58% occurring only once. The specimen was CD4+ T cells sorted from blood, collected at week 0. These receptors were collected from a human donor with alopecia areata.

This chain uses TRBV11-2 with TRBJ1-1; perhaps TRBD1 as D (6 bases). CDR1 is SGHAT and CDR2 is FQNNGV in the germline V gene. With 5 bases removed from V and 5 bases from J, the gap between germline ends came to 15 bases. The CDR3 sequence is 14 residues long. In nucleotides, the CDR3 is TGTGCCAGCAGCCAACAGGGCGCCATAACTGAAGCTTTCTTT. Amino acids: CASSQQGAITEAFF. Supplemented by reference TRBV11-2 and TRBJ1-1, the full variable domain reads EAGVAQSPRYKIIEKRQSVAFWCNPISGHATLYWYQQILGQGPKLLIQFQNNGVVDDSQLPKDRFSAERLKGVDSTLKIQPAKLEDSAVYLCASSQQGAITEAFFGQGTRLTVV.

The gene calls are TRBV7-8 and TRBJ1-2, with a tentative D call TRBD1 (6 bases). The length of the CDR3 is 15 residues. Germline V CDR1 and CDR2: SGHVS, FQNEAQ. Trimming removed 3 bases at V and 2 bases at J, with 13 bases between. The CDR3 reads CASSFLAGQNYGYTF. The CDR3 nucleotides are TGTGCCAGCAGCTTCCTCGCGGGACAAAACTATGGCTACACCTTC.

This clone appeared once. V gene TRBV5-1 combines with J gene TRBJ2-2, with 7 bases aligning to TRBD1. The CDR3 is made up of 16 amino acids. Trimming at V came to 6 bases and at J to 9 bases, leaving 17 bases not matched to a gene. The germline V gene has CDR1 SGHRS and CDR2 YFSETQ. The CDR3 bases are TGCGCCAGCACTGATACCGGGACAGCCTTGGTGAGGGAGCTGTTTTTT. Residues: CASTDTGTALVRELFF.

This clone showed up just a few times. The chain uses TRBV7-2 and TRBJ1-1, with TRBD1 as a possible D gene (5 bases). The germline V gene has CDR1 SGHTA and CDR2 FQGNSA. V lost 3 bases, J lost 4 bases, and 9 bases lay in between. The CDR3 extends over 13 amino acids. CDR3: CASSFAGATEAFF. As DNA, the CDR3 is TGTGCCAGCAGCTTTGCCGGGGCCACTGAAGCTTTCTTT.

The chain couples TRBV7-2 to TRBJ2-1; 13 bases fit TRBD2. J gave up 0 bases and V 3 bases, and 8 bases lay outside the gene matches. Germline V CDR1 and CDR2: SGHTA, FQGNSA. The CDR3 has 19 residues. The CDR3 DNA is TGTGCCAGCAGCTTGCAGACTAGCGGGAGGACTATCTCCTACAATGAGCAGTTCTTC. Translation: CASSLQTSGRTISYNEQFF. The whole variable domain, remainder taken from reference TRBV7-2 and TRBJ2-1, is GAGVSQSPSNKVTEKGKDVELRCDPISGHTALYWYRQSLGQGLEFLIYFQGNSAPDKSGLPSDRFSAERTGGSVSTLTIQRTQQEDSAVYLCASSLQTSGRTISYNEQFFGPGTRLTVL.

The CDR3 sequence: CASCPTSSYNEQFF. CDR3 DNA: TGTGCCAGCTGCCCCACGAGCTCCTACAATGAGCAGTTCTTC. The rearrangement uses TRBV27 and TRBJ2-1; D ambiguous. The CDR3 sequence is 14 residues long. V was shortened by 8 bases and J by 0 bases, with 11 bases between the two germline ends. Germline CDR1 reads MNHEY; CDR2 reads SMNVEV (reference sequence).

The chain links TRBV5-1 to TRBJ2-3, with a weak D call TRBD2 (7 bases). Germline CDR1 and CDR2: SGHRS and YFSETQ. V lost 0 bases and J lost 2, with 16 bases in between. This CDR3 has 17 residues. CDR3 loop: CASSLVSGEGTTDTQYF. In nucleotides, the CDR3 is TGCGCCAGCAGCTTGGTTTCAGGGGAGGGGACCACAGATACGCAGTATTTT.

The table lists this clone with a few counts. V and J are TRBV6-5 and TRBJ2-7; TRBD1 matches 7 bases. This CDR3 region has 14 residues. CDR1 is MNHEY, CDR2 SVGAGI, per germline. The trim removed 2 bases at V and 4 bases at J, leaving 5 bases unmatched. The CDR3 here is CASSYRGGDYEQYF. The CDR3 nucleotides read TGTGCCAGCAGTTACAGAGGGGGCGATTACGAGCAGTACTTC.

The table lists this clone with a few counts. The J gene is TRBJ2-7, the V gene TRBV25-1; no clear D. Trimming removed 5 bases at V and 2 bases at J, with 7 bases between. The CDR3 is 12 amino acids. The germline V gene has CDR1 MGHDK and CDR2 SYGVNS. The CDR3: CASSPTAYEQYF. CDR3 DNA sequence: TGTGCCAGCAGTCCAACGGCCTACGAGCAGTACTTC.

The sample holds one count of this clone. This chain uses TRBV11-2 with TRBJ1-1; D is ambiguous. Germline V gene sequence: CDR1 SGHAT, CDR2 FQNNGV. V gave up 5 bases and J gave up 2 bases, with 6 bases separating them. This CDR3 has 12 residues. The CDR3 nucleotides read TGTGCCAGCAGCCCCAGAAACACTGAAGCTTTCTTT. As protein: CASSPRNTEAFF.

This clone was counted a few times. The chain combines TRBV11-2 with TRBJ2-7; D gene uncertain. Trimming removed 5 bases at V and 2 bases at J, with 16 bases between. This CDR3 contains 15 residues. Germline V lookup: CDR1 SGHAT, CDR2 FQNNGV. DNA for the CDR3: TGTGCCAGCAGCCCGCTTCCAGGAGAGACCTACGAGCAGTACTTC. This translates into CASSPLPGETYEQYF.

This rearrangement joins TRBV5-1 to TRBJ2-5; possibly TRBD2 for D (5 bases). Trimming cost V 3 bases and J 5 bases, with 14 bases left between them. This CDR3 contains 14 residues. The germline gives CDR1 SGHRS, CDR2 YFSETQ. The CDR3 DNA is TGCGCCAGCAGCTCCTCTACTAGGGAGGAGACCCAGTACTTC. This translates into CASSSSTREETQYF.

This clone was observed a handful of times. This chain joins TRBV19 and TRBJ1-1; tentative D call: TRBD1 (5 bases). CDR3 length equals 13 residues. V lost 5 bases and J 3 bases, leaving 10 bases between the germline ends. Germline V gene data show CDR1 as LNHDA and CDR2 as SQIVND (reference sequence). The CDR3 nucleotides are TGTGCCAGTAGTTGGGGAGGGGACACTGAAGCTTTCTTT. The encoded protein is CASSWGGDTEAFF.

The rearrangement joins TRBV23-1 to TRBJ1-2, with D possibly matching TRBD1 (5 bases). TRBV23-1 is recorded as an ORF, its role being uncertain. The V and J ends lost 4 bases and 2 bases respectively, with 20 bases between them. This CDR3 comprises 17 residues. CDR3 bases: TGCGCCAGCAGTCCCCACGGAGCGGGACGGACAAACTATGGCTACACCTTC. Protein: CASSPHGAGRTNYGYTF.

This clone turned up a few times. This chain joins TRBV5-1 and TRBJ1-1, with 10 nucleotides matching TRBD1. V shed 0 bases, J shed 8 bases, and the junction held 13 bases outside the gene matches. There are 17 residues in the CDR3. Germline-derived CDR1 and CDR2 are SGHRS and YFSETQ. Here the CDR3 reads CASSLEGQGSGELEAFF. CDR3 DNA sequence: TGCGCCAGCAGCTTGGAGGGACAGGGGTCCGGGGAGTTGGAAGCTTTCTTT.

V gene TRBV21-1 combines with J gene TRBJ1-1. TRBV21-1 is a pseudogene segment. This CDR3 is built from 17 residues. The CDR3 reads CASSKAPWEEEMTEAFF. The CDR3 DNA follows: TGTGCCAGCAGCAAAGCGCCTTGGGAGGAGGAGATGACTGAAGCTTTCTTT.

V usage is TRBV16 and J usage is TRBJ1-4, with 7 nucleotides matching TRBD1. The CDR3 sequence is 13 residues long. The V gene end was trimmed by 2 bases and the J gene end by 8 bases; junction bases not matched to a gene: 2. Germline CDR1 and CDR2: KGHSY and FQNENV. CDR3 region: CASSQKTGEKLFF. The CDR3 DNA reads TGTGCCAGCAGCCAAAAGACAGGGGAAAAACTGTTTTTT.

Only one count was recorded for this clone. The chain uses TRBV15 and TRBJ2-5; D gene uncertain. The germline V gene has CDR1 LNHNV and CDR2 YYDKDF (reference sequence). The CDR3 length is 14 residues. The ends were cut back, 0 bases at V and 5 bases at J, with 10 bases in the middle. The CDR3: CATSRDRVGETQYF. CDR3 sequence (DNA): TGTGCCACCAGCAGAGATAGGGTTGGGGAGACCCAGTACTTC.

The chain uses TRBV4-2 and TRBJ1-2; D ambiguous. The CDR3 consists of 13 residues. From germline, CDR1 is LGHNA and CDR2 YNFKEQ. V shed 1 base and J shed 5 bases, with 8 bases lying between them. CDR3 sequence reads: CASSQVEVYGYTF. CDR3 nucleotides: TGTGCCAGCAGCCAAGTGGAGGTTTATGGCTACACCTTC.

The V and J genes are TRBV29-1 and TRBJ2-7, with 9 nucleotides matching TRBD2. V was clipped by 5 bases and J by 0 bases; unmatched bases: 5. Germline V gene sequence: CDR1 SQVTM, CDR2 ANQGSEA. The CDR3 is 14 residues long. The CDR3 DNA sequence: TGCAGCGTTACGGTAGCGGGAGCCTCCTACGAGCAGTACTTC. Translating it yields CSVTVAGASYEQYF.

The chain combines TRBV27 with TRBJ1-1; 9 bases agree with TRBD1. Germline CDR1 is MNHEY and CDR2 is SMNVEV (reference sequence). The V gene end was trimmed by 4 bases and the J gene end by 5 bases; junction bases not matched to a gene: 11. The CDR3 is 16 amino acids. The CDR3 spells CASSSNRGRGTTEAFF. The CDR3 nucleotides read TGTGCCAGCAGTTCGAACAGGGGGCGTGGGACGACTGAAGCTTTCTTT.

This CDR3 is CASSAPQGAVVYEQYF. The CDR3 nucleotides read TGTGCCAGCAGCGCCCCCCAGGGGGCAGTAGTCTACGAGCAGTACTTC. The V call is TRBV5-4, the J call TRBJ2-7; 8 bases match TRBD1. V dropped 4 bases and J dropped 3; count of bases not matched to a gene: 12. This CDR3 has 16 amino acids. CDR1 is SGHNT, CDR2 YYREEE, per germline (reference sequence).

The chain carries TRBV19 and TRBJ2-5; perhaps TRBD1 as D (5 bases). The CDR3 covers 11 residues. CDR1 and CDR2 from the germline V gene are LNHDA and SQIVND (reference sequence). The ends were cut back, 2 bases at V and 10 bases at J, with 8 bases in the middle. The CDR3 nucleotides are TGTGCCAGTAGTATACAGGGCGTCCAGTACTTC. Translating it yields CASSIQGVQYF.

This clone has just a few counts. The CDR3 spells CASSQGVASGRGETQYF. The CDR3 nucleotides read TGCGCCAGCAGCCAAGGGGTAGCTAGCGGGAGGGGAGAGACCCAGTACTTC. The rearrangement links TRBV4-1 to TRBJ2-5; 12 bases agree with TRBD2. Germline CDR1 reads MGHRA; CDR2 reads YSYEKL. The V gene end was trimmed by 1 base and the J gene end by 4 bases; junction bases not matched to a gene: 7. The CDR3 sequence is 17 residues long.

This clone was seen a few times. The chain recombines TRBV15 with TRBJ2-1; D may be TRBD2 (5 bases). CDR3 size: 14 residues. CDR1 and CDR2 from the germline V gene are LNHNV and YYDKDF (reference sequence). Trimming took 0 bases from V and 8 from J, leaving 11 bases between them. This CDR3 is CATSRDGKRDEQFF. The CDR3 nucleotides are TGTGCCACCAGCAGAGATGGTAAGAGGGATGAGCAGTTCTTC.

The chain employs TRBV2 and TRBJ2-5; D uncertain. This CDR3 region has 12 residues. Germline values: CDR1 SNHLY, CDR2 FYNNEI. Trimming shortened V by 4 bases and J by 3 bases, and 6 bases separated the two germline ends. CDR3 nucleotides: TGTGCCAGCAGTGCCCAGGAAGAGACCCAGTACTTC. This sequence encodes CASSAQEETQYF.

The rearrangement links TRBV10-3 to TRBJ2-1, with TRBD2 matching 8 bases. The CDR3 consists of 14 residues. Germline assignment: CDR1 ENHRY and CDR2 SYGVKD. J gave up 5 bases and V 4 bases, and 4 bases lay outside the gene matches. The CDR3 sequence: CAISVALADNEQFF. CDR3 DNA sequence: TGTGCCATCAGTGTAGCACTAGCGGACAATGAGCAGTTCTTC.

The J gene is TRBJ2-2, the V gene TRBV5-1; TRBD1 matches at 8 bases. J gave up 5 bases and V 3 bases, and 9 bases lay outside the gene matches. Germline V gene lookup returns CDR1 SGHRS and CDR2 YFSETQ. This CDR3 region has 16 residues. Written as DNA, the CDR3 is TGCGCCAGCAGCTACCCCGGGACAGGTTCGACCGGGGAGCTGTTTTTT. Amino acid sequence: CASSYPGTGSTGELFF.

The V and J genes are TRBV18 and TRBJ2-7; the D gene is possibly TRBD1 (6 bases). The germline V gene has CDR1 KGHSH and CDR2 LQKENI. Deletions cut 3 bases from V and 3 bases from J, with 9 bases between. The CDR3 is 13 residues long. CDR3 in amino acids: CASSPETGYEQYF. CDR3 DNA sequence: TGTGCCAGCTCACCCGAGACAGGCTACGAGCAGTACTTC.

This chain connects TRBV7-9 to TRBJ1-4; 9 bases agree with TRBD1. Per the germline V gene, CDR1 is SEHNR and CDR2 is FQNEAQ (reference sequence). Trimming took 1 base from V and 8 from J; bases not matched to a gene: 5. This CDR3 has 15 residues. The chain's CDR3 is CASSLGGQGYEKLFF. In DNA form, the CDR3 reads TGTGCCAGCAGCTTAGGGGGACAGGGTTACGAAAAACTGTTTTTT.

This clone was seen a handful of times. The rearrangement joins TRBV27 to TRBJ2-3; D might be TRBD1 (5 bases). This CDR3 has 15 amino acids. The V gene's germline CDR1 is MNHEY and CDR2 SMNVEV (reference sequence). V dropped 4 bases and J dropped 1 base, with 12 bases sitting between them. The DNA of the CDR3 is TGTGCCAGCAGTTGGTTGGGGCAGGGCACAGATACGCAGTATTTT. It encodes CASSWLGQGTDTQYF.

The chain joins TRBV29-1 to TRBJ2-1; D is unresolved. V lost 7 bases and J lost 5, with 6 bases in between. This CDR3 has 10 residues. Germline V lookup: CDR1 SQVTM, CDR2 ANQGSEA. CDR3 DNA sequence: TGCAGCGCCCATCACAATGAGCAGTTCTTC. Its protein product is CSAHHNEQFF.